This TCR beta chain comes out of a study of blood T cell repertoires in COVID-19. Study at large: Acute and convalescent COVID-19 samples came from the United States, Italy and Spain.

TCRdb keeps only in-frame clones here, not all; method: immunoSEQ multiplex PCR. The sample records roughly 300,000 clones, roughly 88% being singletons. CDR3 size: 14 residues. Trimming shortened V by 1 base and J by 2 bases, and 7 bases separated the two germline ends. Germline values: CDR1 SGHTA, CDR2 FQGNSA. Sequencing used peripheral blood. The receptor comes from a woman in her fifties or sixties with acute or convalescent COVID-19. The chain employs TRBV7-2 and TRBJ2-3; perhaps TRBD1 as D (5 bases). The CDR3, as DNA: TGTGCCAGCAGCTTAGGGACACACACAGATACGCAGTATTTT. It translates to CASSLGTHTDTQYF.